These 14 T cell receptor beta chains came from one sample sequenced in a study of Ad26.COV2.S vaccination and SARS-CoV-2 variants. Only in-frame clones appear in the TCRdb table, and some are missing; sequencing was by immunoSEQ multiplex PCR. The repertoire consists of 450,000 to 550,000 clones, with 89% occurring once and the leading ten covering over 2%. Treatment indicated: about 20 received Ad26.COV2.S at low or high dose, single or two shots; about 5 received placebo; per-sample allocation not given. The study sampled participants on day 63 after the first vaccine or placebo injection. The material sequenced was peripheral blood, taken in a trial of Ad26.COV2.S vaccine versus placebo. The receptors were sampled from a person between 18 and 65 years old who received the Ad26.COV2.S COVID-19 vaccine or a placebo.

This chain links TRBV5-1 with TRBJ2-1; D might be TRBD2 (6 bases). Trimming took off 0 bases at V and 0 bases at J, with 13 bases between the two ends. The germline V gene has CDR1 SGHRS and CDR2 YFSETQ. CDR3 length: 17 residues. CDR3 protein: CASSLGASELSYNEQFF. CDR3 bases: TGCGCCAGCAGCTTGGGGGCTAGCGAACTCTCCTACAATGAGCAGTTCTTC.

The chain recombines TRBV2 with TRBJ2-5; the match to TRBD2 covers 10 bases. Losses at the gene ends were 3 bases for V and 2 bases for J; bases not matched to a gene: 6. The V gene's germline CDR1 is SNHLY and CDR2 FYNNEI. CDR3 length: 16 amino acids. The chain's CDR3 is CASSDALAGEQETQYF. As DNA, the CDR3 is TGTGCCAGCAGTGATGCCCTAGCGGGGGAACAAGAGACCCAGTACTTC.

The rearrangement joins TRBV5-1 to TRBJ1-1; weak D call: TRBD1 (5 bases). Trimming shortened V by 0 bases and J by 5 bases, and 11 bases separated the two germline ends. This CDR3 is built from 14 residues. Germline CDR1 is SGHRS and CDR2 is YFSETQ. CDR3: CASSLEGRWTEAFF. CDR3 coding DNA: TGCGCCAGCAGCTTGGAGGGGCGTTGGACTGAAGCTTTCTTT.

The rearrangement links TRBV6-2 or TRBV6-3 to TRBJ2-3; 12 bases line up with TRBD1. V shed 2 bases, J shed 3 bases, and the junction held 3 bases outside the gene matches. The germline CDR1 and CDR2 sequences are MNHEY and SVGEGT. This CDR3 is built from 16 residues. The CDR3 DNA reads TGTGCCAGCAGTTACGGGACAGGGGGCCCTACAGATACGCAGTATTTT. Its protein product is CASSYGTGGPTDTQYF.

The chain carries TRBV6-1 and TRBJ1-5; unclear D gene. Germline assignment: CDR1 MNHNS and CDR2 SASEGT. Trimming took off 7 bases at V and 3 bases at J, with 10 bases between the two ends. CDR3 size: 13 residues. The CDR3 DNA follows: TGTGCCAGCACGGGAGGTACCAATCAGCCCCAGCATTTT. This translates into CASTGGTNQPQHF.

This clone was counted a few times. V and J are TRBV6-2 or TRBV6-3 and TRBJ1-3; D is uncertain. Germline V gene sequence: CDR1 MNHEY, CDR2 SVGEGT. V was shortened by 4 bases and J by 1 base, with 14 bases between the two germline ends. The CDR3 is 16 residues long. The CDR3 DNA sequence: TGTGCCAGCAGTTTTGCCAGCCGGGTTTCTGGAAACACCATATATTTT. Its protein product is CASSFASRVSGNTIYF.

The rearrangement uses TRBV28 and TRBJ2-3, with D tentatively TRBD2 (6 bases). Trimming cost V 2 bases and J 2 bases, with 20 bases left between them. CDR1 is MDHEN, CDR2 SYDVKM, per germline. The CDR3 is 18 amino acids. The CDR3 DNA reads TGTGCCAGCAGTTTAGGAGTTATTTGGCGGGGTTCCACAGATACGCAGTATTTT. This gives the protein CASSLGVIWRGSTDTQYF.

The J gene is TRBJ2-7, the V gene TRBV27, with a possible D match to TRBD1 (6 bases). From germline, CDR1 is MNHEY and CDR2 SMNVEV (reference sequence). The CDR3 is 14 residues long. Trimming left V 8 bases short and J 3 bases short, with 17 bases between. The CDR3 loop reads CASGHSGHLYEQYF. The DNA for the CDR3 is TGTGCCAGCGGACACTCGGGACACCTCTACGAGCAGTACTTC.

This chain connects TRBV7-2 to TRBJ2-3, with 9 nucleotides matching TRBD2. Trimming removed 3 bases from V and 3 bases from J; junction bases left unmatched: 7. This CDR3 contains 16 residues. Germline V lookup: CDR1 SGHTA, CDR2 FQGNSA. CDR3 loop: CASSFRSGRRTDTQYF. Written as DNA, the CDR3 is TGTGCCAGCAGCTTCCGTAGCGGGAGACGGACAGATACGCAGTATTTT.

This chain joins TRBV10-3 and TRBJ1-4; TRBD1 matches at 9 bases. The V gene's germline CDR1 is ENHRY and CDR2 SYGVKD. Trimming took 4 bases from V and 7 from J; bases not matched to a gene: 7. The CDR3 is 15 amino acids. As DNA, the CDR3 is TGTGCCATCAGTGGCGGGGACAGGGAAGGTGAAAAACTGTTTTTT. It is translated as CAISGGDREGEKLFF.

This chain connects TRBV4-3 to TRBJ2-1; 7 positions match TRBD2. This CDR3 comprises 20 residues. V shed 1 base and J 0 bases; nucleotides not matched to a gene: 15. Germline CDR1 is LGHNA and CDR2 is YSLEER. The CDR3 DNA is TGCGCCAGCAGCCAAGTTCCCCCTTTGGGGGAGGGGAGCTCCTACAATGAGCAGTTCTTC. It yields the protein CASSQVPPLGEGSSYNEQFF.

This clone occurred once. The V gene is TRBV6-6, the J gene TRBJ2-1; 11 nucleotides line up with TRBD2. Germline CDR1 and CDR2: MNHNY and SVGAGI (reference sequence). After removal of 3 bases from V and 7 bases from J, the junction contained 5 bases not matched to a gene. The CDR3 contains 15 residues. CDR3 in amino acids: CASSYTSGGWNEQFF. The CDR3 DNA follows: TGTGCCAGCAGTTATACTAGCGGGGGATGGAATGAGCAGTTCTTC.

This CDR3 is CASSLRQAPTF. The CDR3 nucleotides are TGTGCCAGCAGTTTGAGGCAGGCTCCCACCTTC. V usage is TRBV28 and J usage is TRBJ1-2; D gene uncertain. V lost 3 bases and J 13 bases, leaving 12 bases between the germline ends. The CDR3 extends over 11 amino acids. Germline V gene sequence: CDR1 MDHEN, CDR2 SYDVKM.

The chain couples TRBV11-3 to TRBJ2-7; no clear D gene. The CDR3 runs to 13 residues. CDR1 and CDR2 (germline): SGHNT, YENEEA. V was cut by 2 bases and J by 3 bases, with 8 bases left in between. The CDR3 loop reads CASSLKSGYEQYF. The CDR3, as DNA: TGTGCCAGCAGCTTAAAGTCCGGCTACGAGCAGTACTTC. The complete variable domain, with remaining parts taken from reference TRBV11-3 and TRBJ2-7, reads EAGVVQSPRYKIIEKKQPVAFWCNPISGHNTLYWYLQNLGQGPELLIRYENEEAVDDSQLPKDRFSAERLKGVDSTLKIQPAELGDSAVYLCASSLKSGYEQYFGPGTRLTVT.